The T cell receptor (beta chain) described here comes from a study of blood T cell repertoires in COVID-19. Only one count was recorded for this clone. The data were produced by immunoSEQ multiplex PCR, yet TCRdb's version contains in-frame clones alone and is incomplete. The sample records 110,000 or so clones, 80% to 90% being singletons. The CDR3 spans 14 residues. Germline trimming cut 4 bases from V and 3 bases from J; bases unmatched to any gene: 5. The V gene's germline CDR1 is SGHAT and CDR2 FQNNGV. This clonotype originated in a human donor in a cohort sampled during active COVID-19. The sequenced sample consisted of peripheral blood. This sequence joins TRBV11-2 and TRBJ1-1, with 7 positions matching TRBD1. CDR3 region: CASSWTDRDTEAFF. Here the CDR3 DNA reads TGTGCCAGCAGCTGGACCGACAGGGACACTGAAGCTTTCTTT.